This entry features one T cell receptor (beta chain) sequence. Germline V gene sequence: CDR1 SNHLY, CDR2 FYNNEI. The ends lost 3 bases at V and 0 bases at J; junction bases unmatched: 4. The CDR3 runs to 16 residues. Per the study methods: Quantification of nucleated cells was approximated via reference gene primer amplification. Assay used: immunoSEQ multiplex PCR; TCRdb lists only in-frame clones, some missing. The V and J calls and clone size were taken over from that table, and D and trimming were inferred from the DNA. The sample records about 140,000 clones, around 86% being singletons. These data originate in a study of blood T cell repertoires in COVID-19. Looking at the study overall: The United States, Italy and Spain provided the acute and convalescent COVID-19 samples. Nucleic acid was either cDNA or gDNA, and it came from T cells, B-cell-depleted T cells, or PBMCs.

This TCR derives from a human donor in a cohort sampled during active COVID-19. The chain uses TRBV2 and TRBJ2-2; TRBD1 matches at 7 bases. Sequenced: peripheral blood. DNA for the CDR3: TGTGCCAGCAGTGACTTCGGGACAGCGAACACCGGGGAGCTGTTTTTT. This codes for CASSDFGTANTGELFF.